Shown below are 16 T cell receptor beta chains from a single sample sequenced in a study of T cell responses to AZD1222 COVID-19 vaccine. Profiling relied on immunoSEQ multiplex PCR, and the TCRdb table lists in-frame clones only, not all of them. The table lists roughly 250,000 clones, approximately 93% of them singletons. The sequenced sample was peripheral blood, obtained on day 0 of AZD1222 vaccination. The source is an adult in good health.

The chain carries TRBV28 and TRBJ1-5; D is undetermined. With 6 bases removed from V and 5 bases from J, the gap between germline ends came to 17 bases. The germline V gene has CDR1 MDHEN and CDR2 SYDVKM. This CDR3 has 15 residues. The DNA for the CDR3 is TGTGCCAGCAGCCCCGAGGGCAGAGGCTATCAGCCCCAGCATTTT. This translates into CASSPEGRGYQPQHF.

The chain joins TRBV12-3 or TRBV12-4 to TRBJ2-7; D tentatively reads TRBD1 or TRBD2 (5 bases each). This CDR3 comprises 13 residues. Trimming took 2 bases from V and 6 from J, leaving 11 bases between them. The CDR3: CASSLSGAGEQYF. In nucleotides, the CDR3 is TGTGCCAGCAGTTTAAGTGGGGCGGGCGAGCAGTACTTC.

In this sample, this clone turned up once. The chain uses TRBV2 and TRBJ2-5, with D perhaps TRBD2 (7 bases). The CDR3 length is 16 residues. Trimming left V 7 bases short and J 0 bases short, with 18 bases between. Germline V gene sequence: CDR1 SNHLY, CDR2 FYNNEI. CDR3 DNA: TGTGCCAGCACGGGGTTGGCGGGGGCCTACCAAGAGACCCAGTACTTC. It translates to CASTGLAGAYQETQYF.

The chain is built from TRBV6-6 and TRBJ2-5, with TRBD2 as a possible D gene (5 bases). In germline, CDR1 is MNHNY, CDR2 SVGAGI (reference sequence). V lost 6 bases to trimming and J lost 1 base, with 12 bases between them. The CDR3 contains 14 residues. The CDR3 DNA reads TGTGCCAGCAGCCCCGGGGTTATCCAAGAGACCCAGTACTTC. Amino acid sequence: CASSPGVIQETQYF.

The chain has TRBV29-1 and TRBJ2-3, with 13 bases aligning to TRBD2. Germline V gives CDR1 SQVTM, CDR2 ANQGSEA. The CDR3 sequence is 14 residues long. With 7 bases clipped from V and 3 bases from J, the junction kept 4 bases outside the gene matches. In DNA, the CDR3 is TGCAGCGGAGGACTAGCGGGAGTAACAGATACGCAGTATTTT. This translates into CSGGLAGVTDTQYF.

The V and J genes are TRBV6-2 or TRBV6-3 and TRBJ2-2, with 14 bases fitting TRBD2. This CDR3 is 17 amino acids long. V lost 5 bases to trimming and J lost 5 bases; unmatched junction nucleotides: 7. Per germline, CDR1 MNHEY and CDR2 SVGEGT. CDR3 in DNA: TGTGCCAGCAGTCCCCTGGGACTAGCGGGAGTAACCGGGGAGCTGTTTTTT. It is translated as CASSPLGLAGVTGELFF.

This clone was recorded only once. CDR3 region: CSVEDTDDGYTF. The CDR3 DNA reads as TGCAGCGTTGAAGACACTGACGATGGCTACACCTTC. The chain employs TRBV29-1 and TRBJ1-2; no clear D gene. CDR1 SQVTM and CDR2 ANQGSEA come from the germline V gene. The CDR3 runs to 12 residues. The V end was cut by 0 bases, the J end by 6 bases, with 8 bases between.

J is TRBJ2-2 and V is TRBV7-2, with TRBD1 identical over 9 bases. The V and J ends lost 5 bases and 6 bases, in that order; junction bases with no gene match: 13. Germline assignment: CDR1 SGHTA and CDR2 FQGNSA. This CDR3 has 17 residues. The CDR3 loop is CASSTGTGSMSSGELFF. The CDR3 region has the DNA TGTGCCAGCAGCACCGGGACAGGGAGTATGTCTTCCGGGGAGCTGTTTTTT.

The DNA of the CDR3 is TGCGCCAGCAGCTCCGGACAGGGGAGCTATGGCTACACCTTC. Its protein product is CASSSGQGSYGYTF. V gene TRBV5-1 combines with J gene TRBJ1-2; 9 bases agree with TRBD1. There are 14 residues in the CDR3. The V segment lost 3 bases and the J segment 4 bases; nucleotides outside the gene matches: 4. The V gene's germline CDR1 is SGHRS and CDR2 YFSETQ.

This chain joins TRBV6-6 and TRBJ2-1; TRBD2 might be the D (6 bases). V was clipped by 1 base and J by 6 bases, with 10 bases between them. CDR1 and CDR2 (germline): MNHNY, SVGAGI (reference sequence). The CDR3 runs to 14 residues. The CDR3 loop is CASSYYVGGNEQFF. Written as DNA, the CDR3 is TGTGCCAGCAGTTACTACGTCGGGGGCAATGAGCAGTTCTTC.

V and J are TRBV6-5 and TRBJ1-1; possible D gene TRBD1, 5 bases. The V and J ends lost 0 bases and 7 bases respectively, with 6 bases between them. The CDR3 loop spans 12 amino acids. Germline V gives CDR1 MNHEY, CDR2 SVGAGI. The CDR3 protein is CASSYSGREAFF. Written as DNA, the CDR3 is TGTGCCAGCAGTTACTCGGGACGTGAAGCTTTCTTT.

This clone was counted once. Other DNA sequences in the same sample also yield this CDR3. The J gene is TRBJ1-2, the V gene TRBV5-1; D not resolved. From germline, CDR1 is SGHRS and CDR2 YFSETQ. V lost 0 bases, J lost 0 bases, and 3 bases lay in between. The CDR3 extends over 13 amino acids. In nucleotides, the CDR3 is TGCGCCAGCAGCTTGGGGGCTAACTATGGCTACACCTTC. Amino acid sequence: CASSLGANYGYTF.

The table lists this clone with a count of one. The chain couples TRBV27 to TRBJ2-3; D remains ambiguous. This CDR3 is 14 amino acids long. Germline V lookup: CDR1 MNHEY, CDR2 SMNVEV (reference sequence). Trimming shortened V by 8 bases and J by 4 bases, and 16 bases separated the two germline ends. CDR3 amino acids: CASRSAALADTQYF. The CDR3 nucleotides are TGTGCCAGCCGGTCGGCTGCCTTGGCAGATACGCAGTATTTT.

This clone was observed once. V gene TRBV7-8 combines with J gene TRBJ1-5, with 10 nucleotides matching TRBD1. CDR1 is SGHVS, CDR2 FQNEAQ, per germline. This CDR3 has 15 residues. The V and J ends lost 5 bases and 7 bases, in that order; junction bases with no gene match: 8. CDR3 coding DNA: TGTGCCAGCAGCGAACCGGGACAGGGGAGGCAGCCCCAGCATTTT. Encoded protein: CASSEPGQGRQPQHF.

This rearrangement joins TRBV12-3 or TRBV12-4 to TRBJ1-5; D gene unclear. The CDR3 loop spans 13 amino acids. Trimming took off 3 bases at V and 5 bases at J, with 8 bases between the two ends. The CDR3 region has the DNA TGTGCCAGCAGTTTGGACCGGGATCAGCCCCAGCATTTT. Translating it yields CASSLDRDQPQHF.

The CDR3 region has the DNA TGTGCCAGCAGCGTAGACCCAGGGGGGTCCTACGAGCAGTACTTC. Encoded protein: CASSVDPGGSYEQYF. This chain joins TRBV9 and TRBJ2-7; D is perhaps TRBD1 (7 bases). This CDR3 comprises 15 residues. Trimming shortened V by 0 bases and J by 1 base, and 11 bases separated the two germline ends. Per germline, CDR1 SGDLS and CDR2 YYNGEE.